These 11 T cell receptor beta chains were sequenced from one sample in a study of radiation and T cells in renal cell carcinoma. Described time point: blood 2 weeks post-SBRT. Treatment indicated: 15 Gy SBRT to primary tumor, nephrectomy 4 weeks later. The table came from immunoSEQ multiplex PCR; TCRdb's copy has only in-frame clones and leaves some out. The sample has fewer than 150,000 clones, 70% to 90% seen once; the top ten hold approximately 5.8%. The sample here was blood, taken from a patient whose treatment included radiotherapy and nephrectomy. The source of these receptors is a woman in her 70s with renal cell carcinoma.

The CDR3 sequence is CASSPKVGAGQPQHF. CDR3 bases: TGTGCCAGCTCACCAAAAGTGGGGGCAGGTCAGCCCCAGCATTTT. The chain is built from TRBV18 and TRBJ1-5; maybe TRBD1 (6 bases). Trimming removed 2 bases at V and 6 bases at J, with 14 bases between. Germline V gene lookup returns CDR1 KGHSH and CDR2 LQKENI. The CDR3 is 15 residues long.

This clone was counted a few times. The chain employs TRBV5-1 and TRBJ1-1, with D unclear. Trimming took off 0 bases at V and 1 base at J, with 10 bases between the two ends. CDR1 and CDR2 from the germline V gene are SGHRS and YFSETQ. The CDR3 length is 15 residues. The CDR3 DNA is TGCGCCAGCAGCTTGGGGGTAGGGAGGAACACTGAAGCTTTCTTT. This sequence encodes CASSLGVGRNTEAFF. Complete variable domain (other parts from reference TRBV5-1 and TRBJ1-1): KAGVTQTPRYLIKTRGQQVTLSCSPISGHRSVSWYQQTPGQGLQFLFEYFSETQRNKGNFPGRFSGRQFSNSRSEMNVSTLELGDSALYLCASSLGVGRNTEAFFGQGTRLTVV.

This chain uses TRBV10-3 with TRBJ2-7; D perhaps matches TRBD2 (5 bases). V dropped 8 bases and J dropped 2 bases, with 16 bases sitting between them. The germline gives CDR1 ENHRY, CDR2 SYGVKD. The CDR3 sequence is 14 residues long. CDR3 in DNA: TGTGCCATCGCCCAAGGACCGGGAACCTACGAGCAGTACTTC. This translates into CAIAQGPGTYEQYF.

The rearrangement links TRBV29-1 to TRBJ2-7; TRBD2 agrees at 16 bases. V was clipped by 0 bases and J by 6 bases; unmatched bases: 8. The length of the CDR3 is 17 residues. CDR1 and CDR2 (germline): SQVTM, ANQGSEA. CDR3 loop: CSVEDRLGLAGGSEQYF. The CDR3 coding sequence is TGCAGCGTTGAAGACCGCCTGGGACTAGCGGGGGGGTCCGAGCAGTACTTC.

This clone was seen a handful of times. This chain links TRBV19 with TRBJ2-1, with D possibly matching TRBD2 (6 bases). CDR1 is LNHDA and CDR2 is SQIVND in the germline V gene (reference sequence). The CDR3 covers 15 residues. Trimming took off 5 bases at V and 0 bases at J, with 11 bases between the two ends. The CDR3 is CASSPPGVSYNEQFF. The CDR3 DNA reads TGTGCCAGTAGTCCCCCGGGAGTCTCCTACAATGAGCAGTTCTTC.

This rearrangement joins TRBV6-5 to TRBJ2-7, with D possibly being TRBD1 (6 bases). This CDR3 comprises 15 residues. Trimming stripped 2 bases from V and 3 bases from J, with 14 bases between. The germline gives CDR1 MNHEY, CDR2 SVGAGI. The CDR3 region has the DNA TGTGCCAGCAGTTACGGACAGAGGAGTTTCTACGAGCAGTACTTC. This translates into CASSYGQRSFYEQYF.

V and J are TRBV5-6 and TRBJ1-1; no definite D call. The CDR3 has 14 residues. Trimming stripped 3 bases from V and 2 bases from J, with 11 bases between. Germline loops: CDR1 SGHDT, CDR2 YYEEEE. In DNA form, the CDR3 reads TGTGCCAGCAGCTATCCCTCTCGAAACACTGAAGCTTTCTTT. It is translated as CASSYPSRNTEAFF.

V usage is TRBV6-6 and J usage is TRBJ2-5; D may be TRBD1 or TRBD2 (6 bases each). The CDR3 has 15 residues. V was cut by 7 bases and J by 5 bases, with 20 bases left in between. Germline V CDR1 and CDR2: MNHNY, SVGAGI (reference sequence). In DNA, the CDR3 is TGTGCCAGCACCGGAGGGGGGACAAGACAGGAGACCCAGTACTTC. This sequence encodes CASTGGGTRQETQYF.

The chain links TRBV27 to TRBJ2-5, with no clear D. Germline values: CDR1 MNHEY, CDR2 SMNVEV (reference sequence). The CDR3 extends over 16 amino acids. The V and J ends lost 0 bases and 4 bases respectively, with 15 bases between them. The CDR3 nucleotides are TGTGCCAGCAGTTTATCGTCAGGTCCGGGTTTAGAGACCCAGTACTTC. It specifies CASSLSSGPGLETQYF.

The chain is built from TRBV6-6 and TRBJ1-1; 7 positions agree with TRBD1. The CDR3 runs to 15 residues. The V gene's germline CDR1 is MNHNY and CDR2 SVGAGI (reference sequence). V lost 3 bases to trimming and J lost 1 base; unmatched junction nucleotides: 5. The CDR3 protein is CASSYGQGGNTEAFF. The DNA of the CDR3 is TGTGCCAGCAGTTATGGTCAGGGGGGGAACACTGAAGCTTTCTTT.

The chain couples TRBV15 to TRBJ1-4; the D is unclear. The CDR3 runs to 12 residues. Germline-derived CDR1 and CDR2 are LNHNV and YYDKDF (reference sequence). Trimming left V 4 bases short and J 15 bases short, with 15 bases between. CDR3 amino acids: CATSTISGEVFF. CDR3 nucleotide sequence: TGTGCCACCAGCACTATAAGTGGAGAGGTGTTTTTT.